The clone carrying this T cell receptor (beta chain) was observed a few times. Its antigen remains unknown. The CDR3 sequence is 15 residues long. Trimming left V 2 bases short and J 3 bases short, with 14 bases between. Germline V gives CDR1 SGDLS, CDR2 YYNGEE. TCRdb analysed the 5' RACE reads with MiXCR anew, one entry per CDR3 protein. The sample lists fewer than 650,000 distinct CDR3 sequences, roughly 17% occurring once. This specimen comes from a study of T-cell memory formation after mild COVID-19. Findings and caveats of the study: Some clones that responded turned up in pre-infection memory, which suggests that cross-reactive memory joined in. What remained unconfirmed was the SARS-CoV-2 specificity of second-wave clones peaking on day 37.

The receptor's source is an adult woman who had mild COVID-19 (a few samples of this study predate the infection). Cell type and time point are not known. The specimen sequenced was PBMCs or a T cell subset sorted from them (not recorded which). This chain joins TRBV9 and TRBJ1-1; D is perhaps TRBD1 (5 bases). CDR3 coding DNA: TGTGCCAGCAGCGTTGACGGCGGGGGGTACACTGAAGCTTTCTTT. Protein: CASSVDGGGYTEAFF. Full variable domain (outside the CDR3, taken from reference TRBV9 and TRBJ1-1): DSGVTQTPKHLITATGQRVTLRCSPRSGDLSVYWYQQSLDQGLQFLIQYYNGEERAKGNILERFSAQQFPDLHSELNLSSLELGDSALYFCASSVDGGGYTEAFFGQGTRLTVV.